The 4 T cell receptor beta chains in this list originate from one sample, sequenced in a study of beta chain features in type 1 diabetes. Study-wide points: Shortening of TCRB CDR3s, moderate but significant, appeared in all four CD4+ subsets of Type 1 diabetes patients.

Expressed TCRB transcripts got sequenced, as all isolated RNA was reverse transcribed. Measured with immunoSEQ multiplex PCR; TCRdb has only the in-frame clones, and not every one. Counted here are about 160,000 clones, almost 65% occurring once; the ten biggest clones make up around 0.08%. These receptors lack a known antigen. The sequenced material came from naive CD4+ T cells from blood. The source is a man aged 25 to 45 with type 1 diabetes.

This clone has just a few counts. The rearrangement uses TRBV29-1 and TRBJ1-2, with D possibly TRBD1 on 6 matching bases. Germline V CDR1 and CDR2: SQVTM, ANQGSEA. This CDR3 is built from 14 residues. V lost 4 bases to trimming and J lost 7 bases, with 19 bases between them. The CDR3, as DNA: TGCAGCGTTGGGGACATAGCTCAAGGTCGTGGCTACACCTTC. Translation gives CSVGDIAQGRGYTF.

The V and J genes are TRBV9 and TRBJ2-4; 10 bases agree with TRBD2. The CDR3 runs 15 residues. Per germline, CDR1 SGDLS and CDR2 YYNGEE. V lost 0 bases, J lost 9 bases, and 6 bases stayed unmatched. CDR3 in amino acids: CASSVGLAGEIIQYF. In DNA form, the CDR3 reads TGTGCCAGCAGCGTAGGGCTAGCGGGGGAGATCATTCAGTACTTC.

The J gene is TRBJ2-7, the V gene TRBV7-9, with unresolved D. Trimming removed 2 bases from V and 0 bases from J, with 20 bases in between. This CDR3 region has 18 residues. Germline CDR1 and CDR2: SEHNR and FQNEAQ (reference sequence). In nucleotides, the CDR3 is TGTGCCAGCAGCTTAACGCGGACCGAGCCGACCGCCTCCTACGAGCAGTACTTC. Residues: CASSLTRTEPTASYEQYF.

This rearrangement joins TRBV30 to TRBJ1-6; D ambiguous. The CDR3 extends over 14 amino acids. V was shortened by 4 bases and J by 5 bases, with 12 bases between the two germline ends. The germline V gene has CDR1 GTSNPN and CDR2 SVGIG (reference sequence). The CDR3 nucleotides read TGTGCCTGGATGGTGGAAGCCCATAATTCACCCCTCCACTTT. Translation: CAWMVEAHNSPLHF.